This T cell receptor (beta chain) was captured in a study of shared clonotypes between healthy human individuals. Points from the study as a whole: Sampling included only blood; tissue repertoires likely differ.

Points on this clone: Its antigen is not known.

This CDR3 has 16 residues. Germline V gene sequence: CDR1 SGHVS, CDR2 FQNEAQ. The J segment lost 5 bases and the V segment lost 4 bases, leaving 9 bases of the junction unmatched. Several immunoSEQ plates received, in even portions, the genomic DNA of each subset. TCRdb's table, derived via immunoSEQ multiplex PCR, lists solely in-frame clones and lacks some. The data contain around 500,000 clones, about 85% of them singletons. Sequencing input: PBMCs. This TCR came from a middle-aged woman in good health. Some clones in this sample may be carry-over from other donors' samples. This chain connects TRBV7-8 to TRBJ2-1; 9 bases fit TRBD2. The DNA for the CDR3 is TGTGCCAGCAGCTACTTTAGCGGGAGAGGGAACAATGAGCAGTTCTTC. Translated: CASSYFSGRGNNEQFF.